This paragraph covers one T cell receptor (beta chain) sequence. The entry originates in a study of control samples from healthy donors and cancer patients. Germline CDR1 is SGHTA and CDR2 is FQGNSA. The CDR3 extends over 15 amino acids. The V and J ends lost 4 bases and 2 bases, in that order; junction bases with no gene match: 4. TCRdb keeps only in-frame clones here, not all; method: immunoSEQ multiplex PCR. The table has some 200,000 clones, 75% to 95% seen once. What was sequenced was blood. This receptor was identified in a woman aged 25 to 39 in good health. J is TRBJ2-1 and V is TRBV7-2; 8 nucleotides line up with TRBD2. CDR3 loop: CASSSSGGPYNEQFF. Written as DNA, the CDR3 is TGTGCCAGCAGCTCCTCGGGAGGGCCCTACAATGAGCAGTTCTTC. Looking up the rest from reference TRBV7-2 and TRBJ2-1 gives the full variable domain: GAGVSQSPSNKVTEKGKDVELRCDPISGHTALYWYRQSLGQGLEFLIYFQGNSAPDKSGLPSDRFSAERTGGSVSTLTIQRTQQEDSAVYLCASSSSGGPYNEQFFGPGTRLTVL.